This TCR beta chain was captured by sequencing in a study of cytomegalovirus exposure and HLA in healthy donors. General study findings and limits: 164 TCR beta chains were listed as cytomegalovirus-associated. Rarity marked most TCR sequences, yet some public TCRs occurred in many donors. One later analysis, an examination of the 100 to 150 validation repertoires, found that first-cohort TCR clusters tended to co-occur in them.

Method: immunoSEQ multiplex PCR; TCRdb's copy keeps in-frame clones and lacks some. This sample has 200,000 to 250,000 clones, with 87% found just once. V shed 7 bases and J 4 bases; nucleotides not matched to a gene: 11. This CDR3 is built from 15 residues. Germline V gene sequence: CDR1 SGHRS, CDR2 YFSETQ. About this clone: Its target is not known.

The validation cohort, a group of over a hundred subjects, included the donors and was separate from the roughly 670-subject first cohort. Material: PBMCs. The chain has TRBV5-1 and TRBJ2-1, with 7 bases lining up with TRBD1. This sequence was found in a woman aged 18 to 35 in good health and CMV-seropositive. The CDR3 is CASQLSGTDYNEQFF. The CDR3 DNA reads TGCGCCAGCCAACTGTCCGGGACAGATTACAATGAGCAGTTCTTC.